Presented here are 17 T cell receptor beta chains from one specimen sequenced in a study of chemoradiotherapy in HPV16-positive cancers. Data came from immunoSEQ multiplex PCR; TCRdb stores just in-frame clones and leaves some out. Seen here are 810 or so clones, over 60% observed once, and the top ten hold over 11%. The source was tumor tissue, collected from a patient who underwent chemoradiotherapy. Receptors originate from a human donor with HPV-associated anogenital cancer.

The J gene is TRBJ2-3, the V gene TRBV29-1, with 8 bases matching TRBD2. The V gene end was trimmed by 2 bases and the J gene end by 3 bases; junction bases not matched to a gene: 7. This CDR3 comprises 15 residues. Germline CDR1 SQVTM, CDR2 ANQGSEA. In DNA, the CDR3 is TGCAGCGTTGAAATACCGGGACTAGGGACAGATACGCAGTATTTT. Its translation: CSVEIPGLGTDTQYF.

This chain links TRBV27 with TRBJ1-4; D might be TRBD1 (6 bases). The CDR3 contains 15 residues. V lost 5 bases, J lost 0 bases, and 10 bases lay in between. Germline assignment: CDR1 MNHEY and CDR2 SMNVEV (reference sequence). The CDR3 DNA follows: TGTGCCAGCAGTCCCGGGACAACAACTAATGAAAAACTGTTTTTT. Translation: CASSPGTTTNEKLFF.

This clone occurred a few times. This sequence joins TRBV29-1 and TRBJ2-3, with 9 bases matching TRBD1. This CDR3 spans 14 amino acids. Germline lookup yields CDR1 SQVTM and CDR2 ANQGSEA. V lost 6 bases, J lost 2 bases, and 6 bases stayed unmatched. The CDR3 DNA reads TGCAGCGTCGGGACAGGGAGCTACACAGATACGCAGTATTTT. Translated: CSVGTGSYTDTQYF.

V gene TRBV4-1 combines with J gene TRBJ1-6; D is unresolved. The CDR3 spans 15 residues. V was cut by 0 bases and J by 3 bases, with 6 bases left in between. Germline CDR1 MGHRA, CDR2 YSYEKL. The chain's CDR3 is CASSQDSFYNSPLHF. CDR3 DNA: TGCGCCAGCAGCCAAGACAGTTTCTATAATTCACCCCTCCACTTT.

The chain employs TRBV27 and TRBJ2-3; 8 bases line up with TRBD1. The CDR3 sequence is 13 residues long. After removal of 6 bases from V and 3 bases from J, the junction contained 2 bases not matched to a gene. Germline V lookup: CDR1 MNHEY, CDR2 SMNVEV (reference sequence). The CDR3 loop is CASRDRVTDTQYF. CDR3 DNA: TGTGCCAGCAGGGACAGGGTGACAGATACGCAGTATTTT.

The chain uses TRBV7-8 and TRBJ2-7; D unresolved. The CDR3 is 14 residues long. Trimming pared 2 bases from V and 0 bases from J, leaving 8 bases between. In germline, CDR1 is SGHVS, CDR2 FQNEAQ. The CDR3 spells CASSLRESSYEQYF. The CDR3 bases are TGTGCCAGCAGCTTAAGAGAAAGCTCCTACGAGCAGTACTTC.

The CDR3 sequence is CASSLWHSTDTQYF. The DNA of the CDR3 is TGTGCCAGCAGTTTATGGCACAGCACAGATACGCAGTATTTT. J is TRBJ2-3 and V is TRBV27, with no clear D. The germline gives CDR1 MNHEY, CDR2 SMNVEV (reference sequence). CDR3 length: 14 residues. The V and J ends lost 1 base and 0 bases respectively, with 5 bases between them.

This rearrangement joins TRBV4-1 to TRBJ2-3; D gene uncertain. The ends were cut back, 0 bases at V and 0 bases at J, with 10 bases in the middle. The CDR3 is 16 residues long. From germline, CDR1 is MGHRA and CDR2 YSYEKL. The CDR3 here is CASSQDPPASTDTQYF. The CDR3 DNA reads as TGCGCCAGCAGCCAAGATCCCCCTGCTAGCACAGATACGCAGTATTTT.

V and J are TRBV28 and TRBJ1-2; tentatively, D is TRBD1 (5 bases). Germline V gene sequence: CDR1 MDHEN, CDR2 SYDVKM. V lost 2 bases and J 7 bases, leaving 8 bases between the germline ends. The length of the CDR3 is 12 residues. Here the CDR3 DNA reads TGTGCCAGCAGTTTAGGGGCGGGTGGCTACACCTTC. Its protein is CASSLGAGGYTF.

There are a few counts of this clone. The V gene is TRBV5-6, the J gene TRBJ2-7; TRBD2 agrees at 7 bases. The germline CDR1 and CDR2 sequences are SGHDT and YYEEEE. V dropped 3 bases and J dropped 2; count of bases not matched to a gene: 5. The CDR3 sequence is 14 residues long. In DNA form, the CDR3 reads TGTGCCAGCAGCTGGGGGGGGGTAGCCTACGAGCAGTACTTC. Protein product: CASSWGGVAYEQYF.

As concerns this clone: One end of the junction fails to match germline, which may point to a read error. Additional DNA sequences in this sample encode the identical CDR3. DNA of the CDR3: TGTGCCAGCAGTTTGAACACTGAAGCTTTTTTT. Translation gives CASSLNTEAFF. The rearrangement uses TRBV2 and TRBJ1-1, with D unclear. Germline V CDR1 and CDR2: SNHLY, FYNNEI. The CDR3 sequence is 11 residues long.

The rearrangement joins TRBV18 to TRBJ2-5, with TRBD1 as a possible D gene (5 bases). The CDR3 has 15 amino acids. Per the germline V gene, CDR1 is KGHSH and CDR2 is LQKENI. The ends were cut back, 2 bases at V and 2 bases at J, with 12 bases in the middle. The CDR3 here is CASSPSHRLQETQYF. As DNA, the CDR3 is TGTGCCAGCTCACCATCCCACAGGCTACAAGAGACCCAGTACTTC.

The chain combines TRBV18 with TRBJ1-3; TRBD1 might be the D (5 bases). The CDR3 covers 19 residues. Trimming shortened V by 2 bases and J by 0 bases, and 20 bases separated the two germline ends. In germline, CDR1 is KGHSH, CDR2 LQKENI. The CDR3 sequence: CASSPVVSRDGASGNTIYF. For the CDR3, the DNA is TGTGCCAGCTCACCAGTAGTCTCCCGGGACGGAGCCTCTGGAAACACCATATATTTT. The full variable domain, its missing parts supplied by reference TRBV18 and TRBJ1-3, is NAGVMQNPRHLVRRRGQEARLRCSPMKGHSHVYWYRQLPEEGLKFMVYLQKENIIDESGMPKERFSAEFPKEGPSILRIQQVVRGDSAAYFCASSPVVSRDGASGNTIYFGEGSWLTVV.

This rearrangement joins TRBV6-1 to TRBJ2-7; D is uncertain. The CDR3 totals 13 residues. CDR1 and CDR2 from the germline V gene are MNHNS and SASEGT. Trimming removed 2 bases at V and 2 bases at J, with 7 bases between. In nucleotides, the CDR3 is TGTGCCAGCAGTGAATGGGAAACCTACGAGCAGTACTTC. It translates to CASSEWETYEQYF.

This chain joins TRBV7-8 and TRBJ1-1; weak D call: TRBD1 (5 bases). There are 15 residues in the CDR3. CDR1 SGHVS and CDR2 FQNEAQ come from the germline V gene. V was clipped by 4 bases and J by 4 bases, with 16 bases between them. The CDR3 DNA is TGTGCCAGCAGCTACGACAGAACTTTGGGCACTGAAGCTTTCTTT. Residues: CASSYDRTLGTEAFF. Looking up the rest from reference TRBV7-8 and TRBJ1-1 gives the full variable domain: GAGVSQSPRYKVAKRGQDVALRCDPISGHVSLFWYQQALGQGPEFLTYFQNEAQLDKSGLPSDRFFAERPEGSVSTLKIQRTQQEDSAVYLCASSYDRTLGTEAFFGQGTRLTVV.

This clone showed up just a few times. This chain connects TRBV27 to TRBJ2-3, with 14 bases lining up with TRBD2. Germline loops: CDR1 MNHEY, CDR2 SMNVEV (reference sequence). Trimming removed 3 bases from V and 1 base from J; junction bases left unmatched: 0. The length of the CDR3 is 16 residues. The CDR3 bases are TGTGCCAGCAGTTTGGGACTAGCGGGGGGCACAGATACGCAGTATTTT. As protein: CASSLGLAGGTDTQYF.

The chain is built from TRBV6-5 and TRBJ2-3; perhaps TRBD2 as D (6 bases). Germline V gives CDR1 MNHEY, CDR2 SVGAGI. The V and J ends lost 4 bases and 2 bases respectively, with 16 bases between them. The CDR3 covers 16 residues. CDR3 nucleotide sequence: TGTGCCAGCAGTTCACTTGGGGGAGGCTTCACAGATACGCAGTATTTT. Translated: CASSSLGGGFTDTQYF.